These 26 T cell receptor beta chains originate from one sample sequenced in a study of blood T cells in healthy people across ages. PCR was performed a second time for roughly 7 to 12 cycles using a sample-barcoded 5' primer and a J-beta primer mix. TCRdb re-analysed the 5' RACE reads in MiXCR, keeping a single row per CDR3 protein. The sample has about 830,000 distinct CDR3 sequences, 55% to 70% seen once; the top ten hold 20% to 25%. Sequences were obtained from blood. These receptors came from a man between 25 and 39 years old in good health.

The CDR3 region is CAISEGETSGKNEQFF. CDR3 coding DNA: TGTGCCATCAGTGAGGGAGAGACTAGCGGGAAGAATGAGCAGTTCTTC. This chain joins TRBV10-3 and TRBJ2-1, with 11 bases matching TRBD2. The germline gives CDR1 ENHRY, CDR2 SYGVKD. Trimming at V came to 2 bases and at J to 7 bases, leaving 7 bases not matched to a gene. The CDR3 runs 16 residues.

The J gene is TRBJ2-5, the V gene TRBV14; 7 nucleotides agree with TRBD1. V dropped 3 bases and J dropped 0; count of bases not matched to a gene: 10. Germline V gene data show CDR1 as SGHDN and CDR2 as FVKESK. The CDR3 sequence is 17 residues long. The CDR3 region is CASSHTSRDSYQETQYF. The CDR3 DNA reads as TGTGCCAGCAGCCACACGTCCAGGGACAGCTACCAAGAGACCCAGTACTTC.

The CDR3 region is CASSVRVLENEQFF. For the CDR3, the DNA is TGTGCCAGCAGCGTCAGGGTCTTGGAGAATGAGCAGTTCTTC. This sequence joins TRBV9 and TRBJ2-1, with a tentative D call TRBD1 (5 bases). The CDR3 is 14 amino acids. Germline V CDR1 and CDR2: SGDLS, YYNGEE. V dropped 2 bases and J dropped 7 bases, with 13 bases sitting between them.

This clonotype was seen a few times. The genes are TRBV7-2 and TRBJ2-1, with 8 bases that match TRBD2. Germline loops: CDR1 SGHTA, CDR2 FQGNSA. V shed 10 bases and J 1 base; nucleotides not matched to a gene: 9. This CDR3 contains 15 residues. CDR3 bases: TGTGCCACCAATACTCGGGGGGGGTCCTACAATGAGCAGTTCTTC. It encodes CATNTRGGSYNEQFF. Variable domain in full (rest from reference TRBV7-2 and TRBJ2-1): GAGVSQSPSNKVTEKGKDVELRCDPISGHTALYWYRQSLGQGLEFLIYFQGNSAPDKSGLPSDRFSAERTGGSVSTLTIQRTQQEDSAVYLCATNTRGGSYNEQFFGPGTRLTVL.

This CDR3 reads CASSTGTSGGNEQFF. CDR3 coding DNA: TGTGCCAGCAGCACCGGGACTAGTGGGGGGAATGAGCAGTTCTTC. The chain carries TRBV7-2 and TRBJ2-1; 8 bases are shared with TRBD2. Germline V gene data show CDR1 as SGHTA and CDR2 as FQGNSA. J was trimmed by 7 bases and V by 5 bases; bases with no gene match: 10. CDR3 size: 15 residues.

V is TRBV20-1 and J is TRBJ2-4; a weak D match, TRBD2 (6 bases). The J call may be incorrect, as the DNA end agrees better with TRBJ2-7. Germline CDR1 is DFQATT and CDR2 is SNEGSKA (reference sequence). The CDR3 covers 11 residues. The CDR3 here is CSAAGGLEQYF. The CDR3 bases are TGCAGTGCAGCCGGAGGGCTCGAGCAGTACTTC.

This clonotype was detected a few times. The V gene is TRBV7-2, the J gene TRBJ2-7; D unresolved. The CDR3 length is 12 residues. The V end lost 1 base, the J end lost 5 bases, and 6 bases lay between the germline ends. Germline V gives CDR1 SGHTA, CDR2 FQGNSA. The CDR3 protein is CASSLGVDEQYF. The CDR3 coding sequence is TGTGCCAGCAGCTTAGGGGTCGACGAGCAGTACTTC.

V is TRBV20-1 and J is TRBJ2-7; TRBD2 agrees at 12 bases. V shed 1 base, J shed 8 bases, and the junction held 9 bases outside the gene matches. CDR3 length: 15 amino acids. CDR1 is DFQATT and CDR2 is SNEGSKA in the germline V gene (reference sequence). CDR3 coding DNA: TGCAGTGCTAGAGGCCTGCTAGCGGGAGGGGGCAAGCAGTACTTC. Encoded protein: CSARGLLAGGGKQYF.

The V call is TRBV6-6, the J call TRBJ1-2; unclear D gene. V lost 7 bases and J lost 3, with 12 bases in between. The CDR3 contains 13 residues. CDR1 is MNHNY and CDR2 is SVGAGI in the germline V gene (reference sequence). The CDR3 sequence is CASTAGDYYGYTF. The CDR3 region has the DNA TGTGCCAGCACGGCCGGGGATTACTATGGCTACACCTTC.

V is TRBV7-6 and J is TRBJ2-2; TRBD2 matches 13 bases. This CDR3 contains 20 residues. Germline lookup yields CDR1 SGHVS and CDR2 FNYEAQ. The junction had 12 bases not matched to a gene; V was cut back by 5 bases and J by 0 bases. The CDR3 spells CASSPWLRLAGGSNTGELFF. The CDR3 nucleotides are TGTGCCAGCAGCCCCTGGTTGAGACTAGCGGGAGGATCGAACACCGGGGAGCTGTTTTTT.

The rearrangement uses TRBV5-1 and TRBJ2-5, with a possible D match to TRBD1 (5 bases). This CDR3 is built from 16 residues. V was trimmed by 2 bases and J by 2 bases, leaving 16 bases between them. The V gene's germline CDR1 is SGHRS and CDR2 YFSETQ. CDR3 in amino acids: CASSLSRWGLQETQYF. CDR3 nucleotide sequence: TGCGCCAGCAGCTTATCCCGGTGGGGCCTACAAGAGACCCAGTACTTC.

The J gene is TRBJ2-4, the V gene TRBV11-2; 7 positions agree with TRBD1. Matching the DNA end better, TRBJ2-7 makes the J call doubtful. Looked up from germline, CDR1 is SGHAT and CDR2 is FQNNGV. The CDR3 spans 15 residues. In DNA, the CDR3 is TGTGCCAGCAGCGTAGGTGGGGACAGCCACTACGAGCAGTACTTC. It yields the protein CASSVGGDSHYEQYF.

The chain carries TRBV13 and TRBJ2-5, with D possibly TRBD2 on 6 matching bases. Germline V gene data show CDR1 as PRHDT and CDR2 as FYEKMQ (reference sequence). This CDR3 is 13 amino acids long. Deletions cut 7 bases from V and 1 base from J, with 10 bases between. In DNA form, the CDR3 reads TGTGCCAGCAATGGGCGGGGCCAAGAGACCCAGTACTTC. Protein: CASNGRGQETQYF.

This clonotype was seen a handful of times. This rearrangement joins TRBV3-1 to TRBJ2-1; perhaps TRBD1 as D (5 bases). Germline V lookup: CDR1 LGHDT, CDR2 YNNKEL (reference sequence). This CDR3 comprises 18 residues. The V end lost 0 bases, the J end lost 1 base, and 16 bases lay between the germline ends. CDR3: CASSQDLPTDSSYNEQFF. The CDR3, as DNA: TGTGCCAGCAGCCAAGATCTACCGACAGACTCGTCCTACAATGAGCAGTTCTTC.

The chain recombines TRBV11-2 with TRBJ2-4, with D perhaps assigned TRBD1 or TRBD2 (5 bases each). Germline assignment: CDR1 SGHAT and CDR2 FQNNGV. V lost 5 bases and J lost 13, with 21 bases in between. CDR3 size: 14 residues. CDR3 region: CASSPPGRPREQYF. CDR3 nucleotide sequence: TGTGCCAGCAGCCCACCGGGACGGCCTAGAGAGCAGTACTTC.

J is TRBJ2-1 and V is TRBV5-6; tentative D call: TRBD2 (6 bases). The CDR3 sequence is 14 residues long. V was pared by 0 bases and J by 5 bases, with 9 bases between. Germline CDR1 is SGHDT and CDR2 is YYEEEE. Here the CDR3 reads CASSLVGLHNEQFF. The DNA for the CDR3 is TGTGCCAGCAGCTTGGTGGGACTGCACAATGAGCAGTTCTTC.

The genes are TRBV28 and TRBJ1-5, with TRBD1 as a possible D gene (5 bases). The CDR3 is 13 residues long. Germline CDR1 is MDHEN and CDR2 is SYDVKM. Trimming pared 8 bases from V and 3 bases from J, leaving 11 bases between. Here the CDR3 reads CASRTGPNQPQHF. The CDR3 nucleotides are TGTGCCAGCCGAACAGGTCCCAATCAGCCCCAGCATTTT.

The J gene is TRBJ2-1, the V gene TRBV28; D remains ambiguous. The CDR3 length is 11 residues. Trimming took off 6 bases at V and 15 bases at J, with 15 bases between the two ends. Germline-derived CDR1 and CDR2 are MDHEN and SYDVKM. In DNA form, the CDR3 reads TGTGCCAGCAGCCTCGGTGGGGTGAGGTTCTTC. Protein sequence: CASSLGGVRFF.

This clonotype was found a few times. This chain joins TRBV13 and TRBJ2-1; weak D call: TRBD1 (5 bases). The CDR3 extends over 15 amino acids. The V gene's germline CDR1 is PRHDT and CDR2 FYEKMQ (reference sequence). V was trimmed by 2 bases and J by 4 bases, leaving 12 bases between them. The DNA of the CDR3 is TGTGCCAGCAGCTTAAAGGGGCCTACTTACAATGAGCAGTTCTTC. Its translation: CASSLKGPTYNEQFF.

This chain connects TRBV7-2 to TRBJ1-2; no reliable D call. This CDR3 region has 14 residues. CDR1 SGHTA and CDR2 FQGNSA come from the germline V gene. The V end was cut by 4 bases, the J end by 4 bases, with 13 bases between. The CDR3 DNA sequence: TGTGCCAGCAGCTCGAGGGCAGAGTTCTATGGCTACACCTTC. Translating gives CASSSRAEFYGYTF. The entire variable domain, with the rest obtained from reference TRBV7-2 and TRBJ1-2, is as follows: GAGVSQSPSNKVTEKGKDVELRCDPISGHTALYWYRQSLGQGLEFLIYFQGNSAPDKSGLPSDRFSAERTGGSVSTLTIQRTQQEDSAVYLCASSSRAEFYGYTFGSGTRLTVV.

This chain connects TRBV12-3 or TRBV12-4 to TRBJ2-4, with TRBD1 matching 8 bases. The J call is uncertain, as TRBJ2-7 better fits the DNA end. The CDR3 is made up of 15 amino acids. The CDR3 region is CASTKAGTGGREQYF. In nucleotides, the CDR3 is TGTGCCAGCACCAAGGCGGGGACAGGAGGACGCGAGCAGTACTTC.

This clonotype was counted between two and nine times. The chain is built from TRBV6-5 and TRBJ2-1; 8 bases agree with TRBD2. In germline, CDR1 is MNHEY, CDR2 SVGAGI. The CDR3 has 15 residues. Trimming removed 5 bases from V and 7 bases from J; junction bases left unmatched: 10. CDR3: CASSLNSGMGNEQFF. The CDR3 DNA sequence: TGTGCCAGCAGTCTTAATAGCGGGATGGGTAATGAGCAGTTCTTC.

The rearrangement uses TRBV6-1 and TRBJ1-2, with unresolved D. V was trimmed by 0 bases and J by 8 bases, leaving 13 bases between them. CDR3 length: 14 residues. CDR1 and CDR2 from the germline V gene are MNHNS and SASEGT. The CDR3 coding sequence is TGTGCCAGCAGTGAAGCCTGGGATACTCGGGGCTACACCTTC. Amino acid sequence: CASSEAWDTRGYTF.

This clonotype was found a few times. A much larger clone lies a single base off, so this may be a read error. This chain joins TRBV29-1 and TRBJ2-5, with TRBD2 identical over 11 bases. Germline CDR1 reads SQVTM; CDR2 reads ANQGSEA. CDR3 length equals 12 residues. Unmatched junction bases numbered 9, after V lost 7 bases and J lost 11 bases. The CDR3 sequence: CSGGLAGGEQYF. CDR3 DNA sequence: TGCAGCGGTGGACTAGCGGGCGGGGAGCAGTACTTC.

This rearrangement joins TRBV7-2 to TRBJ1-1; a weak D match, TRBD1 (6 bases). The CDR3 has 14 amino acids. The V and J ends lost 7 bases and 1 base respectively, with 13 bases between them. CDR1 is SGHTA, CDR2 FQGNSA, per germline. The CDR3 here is CASKPDSANTEAFF. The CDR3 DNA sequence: TGTGCCAGCAAACCGGACAGCGCGAACACTGAAGCTTTCTTT. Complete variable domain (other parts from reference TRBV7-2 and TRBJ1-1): GAGVSQSPSNKVTEKGKDVELRCDPISGHTALYWYRQSLGQGLEFLIYFQGNSAPDKSGLPSDRFSAERTGGSVSTLTIQRTQQEDSAVYLCASKPDSANTEAFFGQGTRLTVV.

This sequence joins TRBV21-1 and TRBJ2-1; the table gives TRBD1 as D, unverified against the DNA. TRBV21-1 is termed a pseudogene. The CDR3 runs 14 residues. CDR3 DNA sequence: TGTGCCAGCAGCAAAGGGGGACAGGACAATGAGCAGTTCTTC. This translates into CASSKGGQDNEQFF.